These T cell receptor beta chains were read from a single sample in a study of CD8 T cells in Susac syndrome. TCRdb independently ran MiXCR on the immunoSEQ multiplex PCR reads; one entry per CDR3 protein. The repertoire holds 150,000 to 180,000 distinct CDR3 sequences, with roughly 95% as singletons. What was sequenced was CD4+ T cells from PBMCs. These receptors were obtained from a human donor with Susac syndrome. Each CDR3 is given with its conserved first and last residue. The order of the fields is V gene, D gene, J gene, CDR3 DNA, CDR3 protein. The D gene is left open where the match is weak.

v_gene: TRBV7-2; d_gene: NA; j_gene: TRBJ2-7; CDR3nt: TGTGCCAGCAGCTTAGGCCTGGGGGCCGAGCAGTACTTC; CDR3aa: CASSLGLGAEQYF
v_gene: TRBV20-1; d_gene: NA; j_gene: TRBJ2-7; CDR3nt: TGCAGTGCTAGAGCCCCGGGCCACTACGAGCAGTACTTC; CDR3aa: CSARAPGHYEQYF
v_gene: TRBV6-5; d_gene: NA; j_gene: TRBJ1-1; CDR3nt: TGTGCCAGCAGTTACCTCTCGGGCAGGGTTGCTTCCGGAGCTTTCTTT; CDR3aa: CASSYLSGRVASGAFF
v_gene: TRBV20-1; d_gene: TRBD1; j_gene: TRBJ2-5; CDR3nt: TGCAGTGCTCAGCCCGGACAGGGGGAGACCCAGTACTTC; CDR3aa: CSAQPGQGETQYF
v_gene: TRBV20-1; d_gene: NA; j_gene: TRBJ2-3; CDR3nt: TGCAGTGCTAGAGGGGGGGCTCGCACAGATACGCAGTATTTT; CDR3aa: CSARGGARTDTQYF
v_gene: TRBV7-8; d_gene: NA; j_gene: TRBJ2-7; CDR3nt: TGTGCCAGCAGCGTATACCCGCGGGGCAGGACATACGAGCAGTACTTC; CDR3aa: CASSVYPRGRTYEQYF
v_gene: TRBV7-9; d_gene: NA; j_gene: TRBJ1-2; CDR3nt: TGTGCCAGCAGCGGAGTGGGCTATGGCTACACCTTC; CDR3aa: CASSGVGYGYTF
v_gene: TRBV29-1; d_gene: TRBD1; j_gene: TRBJ2-4; CDR3nt: TGCAGCGGTCAGGACAGGGGGAGGAACATTCAGTACTTC; CDR3aa: CSGQDRGRNIQYF
v_gene: TRBV7-2; d_gene: NA; j_gene: TRBJ1-3; CDR3nt: TGTGCCAGCAACACAGGAAGCTCTGGAAACACCATATATTTT; CDR3aa: CASNTGSSGNTIYF
v_gene: TRBV27; d_gene: TRBD1; j_gene: TRBJ1-2; CDR3nt: TGTGCCAGCAGGCGGGACAGGAGCCATGGCTACACCTTC; CDR3aa: CASRRDRSHGYTF
v_gene: TRBV25-1; d_gene: NA; j_gene: TRBJ2-3; CDR3nt: TGTGCCAGCAGCGCCTCGGGGGCCGGGGTGGATACGCAGTATTTT; CDR3aa: CASSASGAGVDTQYF